This entry lists 5 T cell receptor beta chains sequenced from one sample in a study of cytomegalovirus exposure and HLA in healthy donors (dated by TCRdb to the late 2010s). The library was made by the immunoSEQ multiplex PCR assay. Held by TCRdb, this immuneACCESS table contains in-frame sequences only and omits some clones. Under half of the omission traces to an unresolved V gene where checked; the cause of the rest is unknown. A total of 150,000 to 200,000 clones appear in this sample, around nine tenths of them only once. Under 3.5% of the sample lies in the top ten. Material for sequencing was PBMCs. The receptor source for this set is a man younger than 35 in good health and CMV-seropositive.

J is TRBJ2-7 and V is TRBV28; 8 nucleotides align to TRBD2. From germline, CDR1 is MDHEN and CDR2 SYDVKM. The V and J ends lost 1 base and 2 bases, in that order; junction bases with no gene match: 4. This CDR3 contains 15 residues. The CDR3: CASSLFASGPYEQYF. The CDR3 DNA is TGTGCCAGCAGTTTATTCGCTAGCGGGCCCTACGAGCAGTACTTC.

This chain joins TRBV18 and TRBJ2-3, with 10 bases aligning to TRBD2. The CDR3 totals 15 residues. The germline CDR1 and CDR2 sequences are KGHSH and LQKENI. V shed 4 bases, J shed 5 bases, and the junction held 6 bases outside the gene matches. The CDR3 DNA follows: TGTGCCAGCTCACAGCTAGCGGGAGAGGAAGATACGCAGTATTTT. The encoded protein is CASSQLAGEEDTQYF.

Concerning this clone: Different DNA sequences within this sample yield the same CDR3. The chain employs TRBV2 and TRBJ2-2; D is undetermined. Germline-derived CDR1 and CDR2 are SNHLY and FYNNEI. Trimming cost V 5 bases and J 8 bases, with 6 bases left between them. This CDR3 has 11 amino acids. The CDR3 reads CASSPPGELFF. The CDR3 bases are TGTGCCAGCAGTCCCCCAGGGGAGCTGTTTTTT. The variable domain in full, completed from reference TRBV2 and TRBJ2-2, reads EPEVTQTPSHQVTQMGQEVILRCVPISNHLYFYWYRQILGQKVEFLVSFYNNEISEKSEIFDDQFSVERPDGSNFTLKIRSTKLEDSAMYFCASSPPGELFFGEGSRLTVL.

J is TRBJ1-3 and V is TRBV6-1, with D unresolved. The CDR3 loop spans 18 amino acids. With 0 bases removed from V and 0 bases from J, the gap between germline ends came to 15 bases. Germline lookup yields CDR1 MNHNS and CDR2 SASEGT. The CDR3 sequence: CASSEARISTTSGNTIYF. For the CDR3, the DNA is TGTGCCAGCAGTGAAGCGCGGATATCCACGACCTCTGGAAACACCATATATTTT.

This clone was seen just once. The gene calls are TRBV7-9 and TRBJ1-3; D gene ambiguous. Germline V gene sequence: CDR1 SEHNR, CDR2 FQNEAQ (reference sequence). Trimming pared 1 base from V and 8 bases from J, leaving 12 bases between. The CDR3 runs to 14 residues. In nucleotides, the CDR3 is TGTGCCAGCAGCTTAGGCGCGGGTTTCGACACCATATATTTT. It specifies CASSLGAGFDTIYF.